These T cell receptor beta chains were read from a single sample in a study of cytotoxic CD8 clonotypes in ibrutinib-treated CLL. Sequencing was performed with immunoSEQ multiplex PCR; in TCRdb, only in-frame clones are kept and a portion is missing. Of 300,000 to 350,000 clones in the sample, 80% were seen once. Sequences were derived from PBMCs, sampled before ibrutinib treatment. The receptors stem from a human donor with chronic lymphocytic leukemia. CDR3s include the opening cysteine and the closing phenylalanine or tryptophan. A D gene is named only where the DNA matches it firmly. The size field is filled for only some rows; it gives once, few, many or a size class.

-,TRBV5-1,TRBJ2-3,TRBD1,CASSLGQGADTQYF,TGCGCCAGCAGCTTGGGGCAGGGGGCAGATACGCAGTATTTT
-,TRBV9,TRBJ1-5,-,CASSVAAGLSQPQHF,TGTGCCAGCAGCGTAGCGGCGGGATTGAGTCAGCCCCAGCATTTT
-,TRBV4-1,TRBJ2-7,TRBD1,CASSLTGTVEYEQYF,TGCGCCAGCAGCCTTACCGGGACAGTGGAGTACGAGCAGTACTTC
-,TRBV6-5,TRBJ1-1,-,CASSYSGRSYTEAFF,TGTGCCAGCAGTTACTCGGGCAGGTCGTACACTGAAGCTTTCTTT
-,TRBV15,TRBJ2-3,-,CATSRDWASGTEF,-
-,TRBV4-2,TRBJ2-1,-,CASSQQGNSYNEQFF,TGTGCCAGCAGCCAACAGGGTAACTCCTACAATGAGCAGTTCTTC
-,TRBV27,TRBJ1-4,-,CASSSQFGGSEKLFF,TGTGCCAGCAGTTCTCAGTTCGGGGGGAGTGAAAAACTGTTTTTT
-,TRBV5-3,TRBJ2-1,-,CARNLPDKSGPNEQFF,TGTGCCAGAAACCTCCCGGACAAGTCAGGGCCCAATGAGCAGTTCTTC
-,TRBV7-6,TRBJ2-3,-,CASSLVPQSTDTQYF,TGTGCCAGCAGCTTAGTACCACAGAGCACAGATACGCAGTATTTT
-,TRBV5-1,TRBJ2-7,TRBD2,CASSWGLAETVYEQYF,TGCGCCAGCAGCTGGGGACTAGCGGAAACCGTTTACGAGCAGTACTTC
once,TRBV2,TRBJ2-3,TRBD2,CASIAGSGRGPDTQYF,TGTGCCAGCATCGCGGGGAGCGGGAGGGGTCCAGATACGCAGTATTTT
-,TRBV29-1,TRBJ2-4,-,CSVSGLAKNIQYF,TGCAGCGTTTCTGGACTAGCCAAAAACATTCAGTACTTC
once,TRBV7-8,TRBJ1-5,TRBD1,CASSERGRGYSNQPQHF,TGTGCCAGCAGCGAAAGGGGGCGGGGGTATAGCAATCAGCCCCAGCATTTT
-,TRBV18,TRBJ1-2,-,CASSPQGEWGYTF,TGTGCCAGCTCACCACAGGGTGAATGGGGCTACACCTTC
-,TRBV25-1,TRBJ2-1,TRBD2,CASSESQVAGGNNEQFF,TGTGCCAGCAGTGAATCACAGGTAGCGGGAGGTAATAATGAGCAGTTCTTC
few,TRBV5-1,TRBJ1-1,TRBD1,CASSLQGAAEAFF,TGCGCCAGCAGCTTACAGGGGGCTGCTGAAGCTTTCTTT
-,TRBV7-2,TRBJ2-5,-,CASSQGTGKETQYF,TGTGCCAGCAGCCAAGGGACTGGAAAAGAGACCCAGTACTTC
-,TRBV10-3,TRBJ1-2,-,CAISLTGGNYGYTF,TGTGCCATCAGTTTGACTGGGGGGAACTATGGCTACACCTTC
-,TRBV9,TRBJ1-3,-,CASSVGGSSGNTIYF,TGTGCCAGCAGCGTAGGGGGTAGCTCTGGAAACACCATATATTTT
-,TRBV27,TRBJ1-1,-,CASSLLLGGNTEAFF,TGTGCCAGCAGTTTATTGTTGGGGGGGAACACTGAAGCTTTCTTT
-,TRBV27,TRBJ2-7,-,CASSLVWGTYEQYF,TGTGCCAGCAGTTTGGTGTGGGGGACCTACGAGCAGTACTTC
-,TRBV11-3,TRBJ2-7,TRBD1,CASRGTGDYEQYF,TGTGCCAGCAGAGGGACAGGGGACTACGAGCAGTACTTC
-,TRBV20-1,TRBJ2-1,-,CSARGGGEQFF,TGCAGTGCTAGAGGGGGAGGCGAGCAGTTCTTC
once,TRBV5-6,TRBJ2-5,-,CASSLKTGSETQYF,TGTGCCAGCAGCTTGAAAACAGGGTCAGAGACCCAGTACTTC
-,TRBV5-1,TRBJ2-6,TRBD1,CASSPQGGANVLTF,TGCGCCAGCAGCCCACAGGGGGGGGCCAACGTCCTGACTTTC
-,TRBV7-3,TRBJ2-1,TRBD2,CASSAAGGGNEQFF,TGTGCCAGCAGCGCAGCGGGAGGCGGCAATGAGCAGTTCTTC
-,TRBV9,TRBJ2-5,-,CASSVSALQETQYF,TGTGCCAGCAGCGTATCAGCTTTACAAGAGACCCAGTACTTC